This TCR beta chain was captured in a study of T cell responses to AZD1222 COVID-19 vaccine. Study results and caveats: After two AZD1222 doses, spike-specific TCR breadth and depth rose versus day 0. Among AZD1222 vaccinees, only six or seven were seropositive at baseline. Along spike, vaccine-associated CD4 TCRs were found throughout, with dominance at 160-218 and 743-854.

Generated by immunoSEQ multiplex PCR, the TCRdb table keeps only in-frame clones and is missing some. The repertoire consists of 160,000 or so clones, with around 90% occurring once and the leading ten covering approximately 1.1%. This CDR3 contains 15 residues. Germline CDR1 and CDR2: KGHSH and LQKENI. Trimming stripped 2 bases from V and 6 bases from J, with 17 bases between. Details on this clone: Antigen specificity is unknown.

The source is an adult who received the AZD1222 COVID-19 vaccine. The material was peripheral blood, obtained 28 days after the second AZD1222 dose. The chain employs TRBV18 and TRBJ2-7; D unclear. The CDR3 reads CASSPNSLAPGEQYF. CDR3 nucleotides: TGTGCCAGCTCACCAAACAGCTTGGCCCCCGGCGAGCAGTACTTC.